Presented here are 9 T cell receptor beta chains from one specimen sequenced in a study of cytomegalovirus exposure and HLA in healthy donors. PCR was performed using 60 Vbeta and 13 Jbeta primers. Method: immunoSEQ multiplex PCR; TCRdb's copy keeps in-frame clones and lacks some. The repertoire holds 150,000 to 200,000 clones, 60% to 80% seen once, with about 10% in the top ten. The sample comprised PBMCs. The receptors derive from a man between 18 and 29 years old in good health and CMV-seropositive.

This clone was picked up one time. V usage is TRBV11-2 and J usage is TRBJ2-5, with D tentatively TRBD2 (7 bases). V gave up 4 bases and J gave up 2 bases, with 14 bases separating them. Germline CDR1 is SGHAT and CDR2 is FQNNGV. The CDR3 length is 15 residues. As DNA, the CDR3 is TGTGCCAGCAGCTCAGTAGGGGGGGGACAAGAGACCCAGTACTTC. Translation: CASSSVGGGQETQYF.

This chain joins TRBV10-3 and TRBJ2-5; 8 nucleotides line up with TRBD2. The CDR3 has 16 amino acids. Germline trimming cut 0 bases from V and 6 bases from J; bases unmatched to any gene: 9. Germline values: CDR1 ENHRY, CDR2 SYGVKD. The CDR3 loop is CAISESVAGKGKTQYF. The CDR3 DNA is TGTGCCATCAGTGAGTCGGTAGCGGGAAAGGGAAAGACCCAGTACTTC.

The CDR3 sequence: CASSGDYLTGELFF. The DNA for the CDR3 is TGTGCCAGCAGTGGGGACTACCTCACCGGGGAGCTGTTTTTT. The chain uses TRBV6-1 and TRBJ2-2; TRBD2 matches at 7 bases. The CDR3 extends over 14 amino acids. Germline V gene data show CDR1 as MNHNS and CDR2 as SASEGT. The ends lost 4 bases at V and 4 bases at J; junction bases unmatched: 3.

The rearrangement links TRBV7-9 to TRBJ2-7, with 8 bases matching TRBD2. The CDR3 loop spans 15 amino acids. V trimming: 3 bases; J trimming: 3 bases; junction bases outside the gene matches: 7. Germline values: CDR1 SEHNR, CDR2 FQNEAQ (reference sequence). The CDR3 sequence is CASSFTSGNIYEQYF. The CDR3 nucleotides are TGTGCCAGCAGCTTTACTAGCGGTAATATCTACGAGCAGTACTTC.

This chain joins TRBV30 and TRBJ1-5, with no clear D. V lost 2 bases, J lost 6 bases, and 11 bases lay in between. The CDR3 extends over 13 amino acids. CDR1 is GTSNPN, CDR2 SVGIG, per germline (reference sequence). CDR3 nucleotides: TGTGCCTGGAGTCGAGAAGGCGGTCAGCCCCAGCATTTT. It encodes CAWSREGGQPQHF.

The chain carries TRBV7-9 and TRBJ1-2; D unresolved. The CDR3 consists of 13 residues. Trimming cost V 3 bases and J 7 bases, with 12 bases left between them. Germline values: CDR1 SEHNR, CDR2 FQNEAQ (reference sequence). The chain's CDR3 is CASSLSQISGYTF. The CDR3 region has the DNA TGTGCCAGCAGCTTGTCCCAGATATCTGGCTACACCTTC.

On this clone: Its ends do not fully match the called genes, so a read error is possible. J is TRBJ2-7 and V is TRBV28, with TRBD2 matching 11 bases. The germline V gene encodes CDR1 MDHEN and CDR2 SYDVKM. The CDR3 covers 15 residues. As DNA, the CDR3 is TGTCCCAGCAGTCCGGGACTAGCGGCTTCCCACGAGCAGTACTTC. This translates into CPSSPGLAASHEQYF.

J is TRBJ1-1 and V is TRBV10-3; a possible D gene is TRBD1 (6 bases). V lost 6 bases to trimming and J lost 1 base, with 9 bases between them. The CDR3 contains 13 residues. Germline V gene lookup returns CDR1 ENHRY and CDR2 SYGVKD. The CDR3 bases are TGTGCCATCAGGCTACAGGGGAACACTGAAGCTTTCTTT. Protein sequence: CAIRLQGNTEAFF.

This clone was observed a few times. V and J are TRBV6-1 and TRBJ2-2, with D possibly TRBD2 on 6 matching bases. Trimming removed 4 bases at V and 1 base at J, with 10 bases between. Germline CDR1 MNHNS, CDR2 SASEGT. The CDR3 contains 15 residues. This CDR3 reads CASSVSGGNTGELFF. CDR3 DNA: TGTGCCAGCAGTGTTAGCGGTGGGAACACCGGGGAGCTGTTTTTT.